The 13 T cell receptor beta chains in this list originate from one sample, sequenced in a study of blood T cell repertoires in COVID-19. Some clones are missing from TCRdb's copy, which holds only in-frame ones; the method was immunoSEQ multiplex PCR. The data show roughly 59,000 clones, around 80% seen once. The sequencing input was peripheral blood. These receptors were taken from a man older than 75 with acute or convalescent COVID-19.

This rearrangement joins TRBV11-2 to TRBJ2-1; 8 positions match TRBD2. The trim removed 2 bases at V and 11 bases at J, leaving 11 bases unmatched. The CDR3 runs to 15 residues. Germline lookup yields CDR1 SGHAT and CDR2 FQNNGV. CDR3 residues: CASSLSGGVGFQQFF. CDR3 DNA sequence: TGTGCCAGCAGCTTATCGGGGGGGGTTGGGTTTCAGCAGTTCTTC.

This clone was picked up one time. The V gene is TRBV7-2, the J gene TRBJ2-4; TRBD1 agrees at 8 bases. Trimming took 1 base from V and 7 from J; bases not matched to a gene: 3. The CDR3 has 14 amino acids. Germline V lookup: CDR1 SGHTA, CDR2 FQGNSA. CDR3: CASSLDRGVNIQYF. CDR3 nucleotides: TGTGCCAGCAGCTTAGACAGGGGGGTGAACATTCAGTACTTC. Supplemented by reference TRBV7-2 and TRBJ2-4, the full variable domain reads GAGVSQSPSNKVTEKGKDVELRCDPISGHTALYWYRQSLGQGLEFLIYFQGNSAPDKSGLPSDRFSAERTGGSVSTLTIQRTQQEDSAVYLCASSLDRGVNIQYFGAGTRLSVL.

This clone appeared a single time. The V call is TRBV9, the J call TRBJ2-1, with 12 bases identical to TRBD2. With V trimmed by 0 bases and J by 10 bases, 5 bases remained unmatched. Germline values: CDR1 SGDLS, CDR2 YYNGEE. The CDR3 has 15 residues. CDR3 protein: CASSVGASGRAEQFF. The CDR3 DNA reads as TGTGCCAGCAGCGTAGGGGCTAGCGGGAGGGCGGAGCAGTTCTTC.

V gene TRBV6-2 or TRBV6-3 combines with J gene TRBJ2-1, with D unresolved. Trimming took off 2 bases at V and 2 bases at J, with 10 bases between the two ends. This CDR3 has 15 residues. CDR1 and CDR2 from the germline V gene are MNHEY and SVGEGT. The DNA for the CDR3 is TGTGCCAGCAGTTACGAGGCCCCACCCTACAATGAGCAGTTCTTC. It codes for CASSYEAPPYNEQFF.

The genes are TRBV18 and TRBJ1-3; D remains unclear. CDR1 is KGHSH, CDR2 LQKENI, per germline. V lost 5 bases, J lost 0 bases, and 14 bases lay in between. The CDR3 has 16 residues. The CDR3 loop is CASSTLPQDSGNTIYF. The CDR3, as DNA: TGTGCCAGCTCAACGCTTCCGCAGGACTCTGGAAACACCATATATTTT.

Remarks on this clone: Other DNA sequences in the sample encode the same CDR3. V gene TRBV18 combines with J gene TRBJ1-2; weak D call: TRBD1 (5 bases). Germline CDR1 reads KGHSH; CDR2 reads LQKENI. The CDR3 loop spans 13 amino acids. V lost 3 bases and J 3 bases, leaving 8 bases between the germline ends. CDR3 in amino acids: CASSPDRDYGYTF. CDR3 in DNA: TGTGCCAGCTCACCCGACAGAGACTATGGCTACACCTTC.

CDR3 sequence: CATSDTRQGRSEAFF. DNA of the CDR3: TGTGCCACCAGTGATACACGACAGGGTAGATCTGAAGCTTTCTTT. This rearrangement joins TRBV24-1 to TRBJ1-1; 7 bases fit TRBD1. The germline CDR1 and CDR2 sequences are KGHDR and SFDVKD. V dropped 3 bases and J dropped 6; count of bases not matched to a gene: 9. The CDR3 is 15 residues long.

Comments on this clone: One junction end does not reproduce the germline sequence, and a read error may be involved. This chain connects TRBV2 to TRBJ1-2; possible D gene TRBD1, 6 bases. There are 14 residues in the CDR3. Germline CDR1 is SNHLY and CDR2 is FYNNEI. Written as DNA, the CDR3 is TGTGCCAGCAGCGAAGGGGGAGGTGGCTATGGCTACACCTTC. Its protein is CASSEGGGGYGYTF.

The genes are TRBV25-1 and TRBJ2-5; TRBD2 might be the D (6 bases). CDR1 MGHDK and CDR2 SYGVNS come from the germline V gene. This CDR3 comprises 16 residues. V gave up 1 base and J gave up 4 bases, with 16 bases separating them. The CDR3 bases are TGTGCCAGCAGTGAATTAGTGGGGGGACGATCAGAGACCCAGTACTTC. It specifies CASSELVGGRSETQYF.

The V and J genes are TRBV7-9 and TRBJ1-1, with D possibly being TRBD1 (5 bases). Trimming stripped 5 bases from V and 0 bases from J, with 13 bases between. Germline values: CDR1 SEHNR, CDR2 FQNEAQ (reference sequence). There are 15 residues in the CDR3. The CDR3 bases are TGTGCCAGCAGCCCCAGGGCAGGGCTGAACACTGAAGCTTTCTTT. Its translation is CASSPRAGLNTEAFF.

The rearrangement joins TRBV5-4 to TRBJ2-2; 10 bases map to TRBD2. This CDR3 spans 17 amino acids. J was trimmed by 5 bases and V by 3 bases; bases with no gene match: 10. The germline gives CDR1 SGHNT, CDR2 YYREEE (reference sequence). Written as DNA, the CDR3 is TGTGCCAGCAGCTCAGCCTCCAGCGGGGGGGGAACCGGGGAGCTGTTTTTT. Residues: CASSSASSGGGTGELFF.

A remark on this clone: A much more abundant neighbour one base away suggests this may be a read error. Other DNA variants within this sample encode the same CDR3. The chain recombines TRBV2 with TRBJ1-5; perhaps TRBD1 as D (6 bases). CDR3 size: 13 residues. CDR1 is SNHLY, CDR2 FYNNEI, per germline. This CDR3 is CAIADRLNQPQHF. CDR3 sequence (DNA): TGTGCCATAGCAGACAGGCTCAATCAGCCTCAGCATTTT.

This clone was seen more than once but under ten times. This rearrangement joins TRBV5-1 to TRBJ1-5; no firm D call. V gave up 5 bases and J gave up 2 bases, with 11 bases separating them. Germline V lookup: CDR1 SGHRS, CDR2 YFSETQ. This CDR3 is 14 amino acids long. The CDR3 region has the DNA TGCGCCAGCAGTCCTACGGAGGGCAATCAGCCCCAGCATTTT. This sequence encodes CASSPTEGNQPQHF.